A single sample is the source of the 24 T cell receptor beta chains below, sequenced in a study of T cells expressing NK-cell markers. TCRdb re-called the 5' RACE reads and catalogs CDR3 proteins one per entry, DNA excluded. Its table lists hundreds of thousands of distinct CDR3 sequences. Source material: blood T cells: a sorted CD56 or NKG2C T cell subset, CD4+ or CD8+ T cells, or bulk PBMC T cells (not recorded which). The receptors were sampled from a woman aged 18 to 75 in good health.

The chain carries TRBV9 and TRBJ2-4; TCRdb's assignment of TRBD1 cannot be checked, as there is no DNA. Per germline, CDR1 SGDLS and CDR2 YYNGEE. This CDR3 is built from 12 residues. The CDR3 spells CASSRPADIQYF.

The chain carries TRBV19 and TRBJ1-5; the D gene TCRdb calls, TRBD1, cannot be checked with no DNA. This CDR3 has 15 amino acids. The germline CDR1 and CDR2 sequences are LNHDA and SQIVND (reference sequence). CDR3 loop: CASTLKAGGGQPQHF.

The chain couples TRBV4-3 to TRBJ2-1. This CDR3 has 16 amino acids. In germline, CDR1 is LGHNA, CDR2 YSLEER. The CDR3: CASSQDPTSFYNEQFF.

The CDR3 loop reads CASSHSFPAGDYNEQFF. The chain couples TRBV4-2 to TRBJ2-1; TCRdb lists TRBD2, though no DNA is available to test this call. Per germline, CDR1 LGHNA and CDR2 YNFKEQ. The CDR3 loop spans 17 amino acids.

The chain joins TRBV18 to TRBJ2-2. Germline assignment: CDR1 KGHSH and CDR2 LQKENI. The CDR3 is 13 residues long. Here the CDR3 reads CASSLASTGELFF. The full variable domain, in which reference TRBV18 and TRBJ2-2 provide the parts outside the CDR3, is NAGVMQNPRHLVRRRGQEARLRCSPMKGHSHVYWYRQLPEEGLKFMVYLQKENIIDESGMPKERFSAEFPKEGPSILRIQQVVRGDSAAYFCASSLASTGELFFGEGSRLTVL.

This chain links TRBV20-1 with TRBJ1-4; the TRBD1 assignment by TCRdb is unverifiable without DNA. The CDR3 length is 18 residues. The germline V gene has CDR1 DFQATT and CDR2 SNEGSKA (reference sequence). The CDR3 protein is CSARGTGTGFRVNEKLFF.

The V and J genes are TRBV5-6 and TRBJ1-1. Germline loops: CDR1 SGHDT, CDR2 YYEEEE. This CDR3 is built from 14 residues. The CDR3: CASSLESWGTEAFF.

This chain uses TRBV7-6 with TRBJ2-1; TCRdb calls TRBD2, which cannot be checked without DNA. Germline CDR1 SGHVS, CDR2 FNYEAQ. The CDR3 contains 16 residues. The CDR3 sequence: CASSILAGGPGNEQFF.

This chain links TRBV10-3 with TRBJ1-5; with no DNA, the TCRdb D assignment of TRBD1 cannot be verified. There are 17 residues in the CDR3. Germline CDR1 reads ENHRY; CDR2 reads SYGVKD. The CDR3 spells CATRGTRGSIGNQPQHF.

V and J are TRBV3-1 and TRBJ2-3. The CDR3 has 14 residues. The germline CDR1 and CDR2 sequences are LGHDT and YNNKEL (reference sequence). CDR3 region: CASSQDGYPDTQYF.

CDR3 sequence reads: CASSQQGMATQYTDTQYF. The V gene is TRBV4-2, the J gene TRBJ2-3; the TRBD1 assignment by TCRdb is unverifiable without DNA. CDR1 is LGHNA and CDR2 is YNFKEQ in the germline V gene. This CDR3 contains 18 residues.

The chain uses TRBV5-1 and TRBJ2-1; TCRdb returns TRBD2, unconfirmable since there is no DNA. The CDR3 covers 16 residues. The V gene's germline CDR1 is SGHRS and CDR2 YFSETQ. This CDR3 reads CASSLGPSGARDEQFF. Looking up the rest from reference TRBV5-1 and TRBJ2-1 gives the full variable domain: KAGVTQTPRYLIKTRGQQVTLSCSPISGHRSVSWYQQTPGQGLQFLFEYFSETQRNKGNFPGRFSGRQFSNSRSEMNVSTLELGDSALYLCASSLGPSGARDEQFFGPGTRLTVL.

The rearrangement joins TRBV7-3 to TRBJ1-1. The CDR3 is made up of 14 amino acids. Germline CDR1 is SGHTA and CDR2 is FQGTGA. CDR3 loop: CASSLTAGNTEAFF.

The chain uses TRBV9 and TRBJ2-7; TCRdb indicates TRBD2, and absent DNA this call remains unverified. Germline values: CDR1 SGDLS, CDR2 YYNGEE. This CDR3 comprises 14 residues. CDR3 sequence: CASSPLADRYEQYF.

V usage is TRBV6-1 and J usage is TRBJ2-7; TCRdb's assignment of TRBD2 cannot be checked, as there is no DNA. The CDR3 is made up of 14 amino acids. CDR1 is MNHNS, CDR2 SASEGT, per germline. The CDR3 here is CASNSGSYSYEQYF.

The V call is TRBV20-1, the J call TRBJ2-1; TCRdb's assignment of TRBD1 cannot be checked, as there is no DNA. This CDR3 contains 16 residues. CDR1 DFQATT and CDR2 SNEGSKA come from the germline V gene (reference sequence). The CDR3 is CSAFAASGKGGNEQFF.

The chain couples TRBV19 to TRBJ2-5; checking the TCRdb D call of TRBD1 is not possible without DNA. From germline, CDR1 is LNHDA and CDR2 SQIVND (reference sequence). CDR3 length equals 13 residues. This CDR3 is CASSIAGGETQYF.

This chain links TRBV11-2 with TRBJ2-5; checking the TCRdb D call of TRBD1 is not possible without DNA. Germline V gene lookup returns CDR1 SGHAT and CDR2 FQNNGV. CDR3 length equals 15 residues. The CDR3 is CASSGHDSRQETQYF.

The chain is built from TRBV11-2 and TRBJ2-1; TCRdb returns TRBD1, unconfirmable since there is no DNA. This CDR3 is built from 14 residues. Germline assignment: CDR1 SGHAT and CDR2 FQNNGV. The CDR3 protein is CASSSVARNNEQFF.

The chain has TRBV25-1 and TRBJ1-1; TCRdb designates TRBD1, a call that cannot be tested without DNA. The CDR3 sequence is 15 residues long. CDR1 and CDR2 from the germline V gene are MGHDK and SYGVNS. Here the CDR3 reads CASRSGAGEVIEAFF.

V and J are TRBV6-1 and TRBJ2-7; TCRdb picks TRBD1, but there is no DNA to check that call. CDR3 size: 14 residues. The germline gives CDR1 MNHNS, CDR2 SASEGT. CDR3 amino acids: CASRGEWVVREQYF.

The J gene is TRBJ2-1, the V gene TRBV12-3 or TRBV12-4; TCRdb designates TRBD2, a call that cannot be tested without DNA. The CDR3 has 18 amino acids. CDR3 loop: CASSLRALAGARQNEQFF.

V and J are TRBV7-2 and TRBJ1-2. CDR1 and CDR2 from the germline V gene are SGHTA and FQGNSA. The CDR3 is 11 residues long. The chain's CDR3 is CASSPAYGYTF.

V gene TRBV5-4 combines with J gene TRBJ2-2; TCRdb indicates TRBD2, and absent DNA this call remains unverified. Germline-derived CDR1 and CDR2 are SGHNT and YYREEE (reference sequence). CDR3 length equals 15 residues. CDR3: CASRETSVNTGELFF.